This T cell receptor beta chain was captured by sequencing in a study of blood T cell repertoires in COVID-19. Study information: T cells, B-cell-depleted T cells, or PBMCs supplied cDNA or gDNA.

This clone occurred a few times. Participants came from 20 to 25 US areas, aged roughly 18 to 89 years. Clones were read by immunoSEQ multiplex PCR, and TCRdb kept only the in-frame ones, dropping some. This table holds some 250,000 clones, roughly 88% found once. The sample was PBMCs or T cells enriched from blood (not recorded which). The clonotype originates from a woman in her thirties or forties with acute COVID-19.

CDR3 protein: CASSHPVVTGELFF. CDR3 nucleotides: TGTGCCAGTAGTCATCCGGTAGTTACCGGGGAGCTGTTTTTT. The chain combines TRBV19 with TRBJ2-2; D uncertain. The CDR3 is 14 residues long. Germline V gene sequence: CDR1 LNHDA, CDR2 SQIVND (reference sequence). With 5 bases removed from V and 5 bases from J, the gap between germline ends came to 12 bases. The full variable domain, completed using reference TRBV19 and TRBJ2-2, is DGGITQSPKYLFRKEGQNVTLSCEQNLNHDAMYWYRQDPGQGLRLIYYSQIVNDFQKGDIAEGYSVSREKKESFPLTVTSAQKNPTAFYLCASSHPVVTGELFFGEGSRLTVL.